This TCR beta chain was retrieved from a study of identical twins. Study-level results: Researchers reported excess low generation probability among twin-shared out-of-frame alpha sequences.

The CDR3 has 14 amino acids. Germline CDR1 LGHDT, CDR2 YNNKEL (reference sequence). The V gene lost 4 bases and the J gene lost 1 base, with 10 bases spanning the gap. Via MiXCR, TCRdb re-called the 5' RACE reads, giving one row per CDR3 protein. Here the sample spans about 570,000 distinct CDR3 sequences, roughly 9.9% being singletons. In the case of this clonotype: Its specificity is unknown.

In addition, the sample was reused for a study of yellow fever vaccine responses in identical twins.

The sequenced sample was PBMCs. This chain links TRBV3-1 with TRBJ2-5; no firm D call. This receptor was obtained from a woman aged 18-29 years in good health. CDR3 sequence: CASSLDTSQETQYF. The CDR3, as DNA: TGTGCCAGCAGCCTCGACACTTCCCAAGAGACCCAGTACTTC.